These T cell receptor beta chains were read from a single sample in a study of Ad26.COV2.S vaccination and SARS-CoV-2 variants. Measured with immunoSEQ multiplex PCR; TCRdb has only the in-frame clones, and not every one. This table has about 220,000 clones, roughly 90% appearing once. The specimen comprised peripheral blood, sampled in a trial of Ad26.COV2.S vaccine versus placebo. Receptors originate from a person aged 18-60 years who received the Ad26.COV2.S COVID-19 vaccine or a placebo. Each CDR3 is given with its conserved first and last residue. A D gene is named only where the DNA matches it firmly.

TRBJ2-7	TRBV6-1	TRBD1	CASSEAGTGSYYEQYF
TRBJ1-1	TRBV3-1/TRBV3-2	NA	CASSQAGGTINTEAFF
TRBJ2-7	TRBV5-4	NA	CASSIPAGGLGEQYF
TRBJ1-1	TRBV7-9	NA	CASSSDGTPNTEAFF
TRBJ1-4	TRBV6-5	NA	CASVLVEGSGEKLFF
TRBJ2-5	TRBV2	TRBD2	CASSGEAGGRETQYF
TRBJ2-2	TRBV3-1/TRBV3-2	NA	CASSPRAGELFF
TRBJ2-5	TRBV5-4	NA	CASSLPTVKETQYF
TRBJ2-6	TRBV28	TRBD2	CASSLGSSGRGANVLTF
TRBJ2-7	TRBV14	NA	CASSQLARREQYF
TRBJ2-2	TRBV21-1	NA	CASSKVGGLCTGELFF
TRBJ1-1	TRBV30	TRBD1	CAWSVDRGRTEAFF
TRBJ2-5	TRBV5-1	TRBD2	CASSSVGLAGGNTETQYF
TRBJ1-5	TRBV4-3	NA	CASSPRGGSQPQHF
TRBJ2-7	TRBV9	TRBD2	CASSVETSGYEQYF
TRBJ1-1	TRBV6-4	NA	CASRGVGSEGAFF
TRBJ2-6	TRBV27	TRBD2	CASGTPGLAGSSGANVLTF
TRBJ2-3	TRBV7-8	NA	CASSPRTTGRVGTDTQYF
TRBJ2-7	TRBV6-5	NA	CASSYSGGTYEQYF
TRBJ1-1	TRBV27	NA	CASSLSQGRTEAFF